A selection of T cell receptor beta chains follows, all from one sample in a study of blood T cell repertoires in COVID-19. Here immunoSEQ multiplex PCR was the method, and the copy in TCRdb shows in-frame clones only, minus some. The repertoire holds around 250,000 clones, with around 86% as singletons. The material sequenced was peripheral blood. These receptors were obtained from a man aged 40-49 years with active or convalescent COVID-19. Each CDR3 is given without its conserved first and last residue. Some rows have no size entry. The others give once, few or many, or a class for an expanded clone.

v_call clone_size cdr3_aa
TRBV7-2 . ASSLRIIAYNEQF
TRBV24-1 . ATSEGADRAYEQY
TRBV5-4 . ASSSSREGRETQY
TRBV28 . ASSSAGTAYGYT
TRBV27 . ASMGRGLAASYNEQF
TRBV2 . ATRLAGMSEQF
TRBV4-2 . ASSQVKGAGNTIY
TRBV5-1 . ASRLGRSVRETQY
TRBV7-6 . ASSSSGQGVEKLF
TRBV5-6 . ASSLGVDRGYEQY
TRBV30 . AWSRSGYEQY
TRBV10-3 . AINPRDSNEQF
TRBV6-5 once ASTRQGLHNEQF
TRBV6-6 . ASSPRGRDNYGYT
TRBV28 . ASSRGQSVFTQY
TRBV6-5 . ASRGDIGPYEQY
TRBV4-2 . ASSRMLATQETQY
TRBV28 . ASSTQGAYTEAF
TRBV5-1 few ASRQGPSSSYEQY
TRBV7-9 once ASSGDRGPWGEQY
TRBV7-9 . ASSGASGNTIY
TRBV7-2 once ASSLRPYGGTGELF
TRBV29-1 . SVDEGLHGELF